The rows below give T cell receptor beta chains drawn from one sample of a study of blood T cell repertoires in COVID-19. TCRdb's table, derived via immunoSEQ multiplex PCR, lists solely in-frame clones and lacks some. The sample lists over 100,000 clones, approximately 90% occurring once. The source material was peripheral blood. These receptors were collected from a middle-aged man with acute or convalescent COVID-19. CDR3s include the opening cysteine and the closing phenylalanine or tryptophan. D genes are given only for firm matches. Expanded clones get a size class; other rows say once, few or many, or leave the size out.

.,TRBD2,TRBJ2-7,TRBV19,TGTGCCAGTAGTATACTTGGGACTAGCGGGGTCGAGCAGTACTTC,CASSILGTSGVEQYF
.,.,TRBJ1-5,TRBV12-5,TGTGCTAGTGCCCTGGAGGGCAATCAGCCCCAGCATTTT,CASALEGNQPQHF
.,.,TRBJ1-1,TRBV11-3,TGTGCCAGCAGCTCGACAGGGAACACTGAAGCTTTCTTT,CASSSTGNTEAFF
.,TRBD2,TRBJ2-5,TRBV6-2/TRBV6-3,TGTGCCAGCAGTCCATTCGGCGGGGGGGATGAGGAGACCCAGTACTTC,CASSPFGGGDEETQYF
.,.,TRBJ1-5,TRBV7-2,TGTGCCAGCAGCGAGAAGGGGGGGAGCAATCAGCCCCAGCATTTT,CASSEKGGSNQPQHF
once,.,TRBJ1-2,TRBV30,TGTGCCTGGAGTGTACGGACACTCTATGGCTACACCTTC,CAWSVRTLYGYTF
.,.,TRBJ1-2,TRBV7-2,TGTGCCAGCAGCGCACAACCTGACTATGGCTACACCTTC,CASSAQPDYGYTF
.,TRBD2,TRBJ2-7,TRBV30,TGTGCCTGTCACAACAGCGGGACTAGCGGGAGCTACGAGCAGTACTTC,CACHNSGTSGSYEQYF
.,TRBD2,TRBJ2-1,TRBV6-5,TGTGCCAGCAGTCGGAGCGGGAGCCCATCCAATGAGCAGTTCTTC,CASSRSGSPSNEQFF
few,.,TRBJ1-1,TRBV5-1,TGCGCCAGCAGCGAAATAGGAACAGGGTTAAGGACTGAAGCTTTCTTT,CASSEIGTGLRTEAFF
.,TRBD1,TRBJ1-5,TRBV12-5,TGTGCTAGTGTTCCGGACAGGGGTAGACAGCCCCAGCATTTT,CASVPDRGRQPQHF
.,.,TRBJ1-3,TRBV20-1,TGCAGTGCTAGTGACAGCTCTGGAAACACCATATATTTT,CSASDSSGNTIYF
.,TRBD2,TRBJ2-7,TRBV13,TGTGCCAGCAGCTCGGGACTAGGCTACGAGCAGTACTTC,CASSSGLGYEQYF
.,.,TRBJ2-1,TRBV11-2,TGTGCCAGCAGCCATATAGGGAGTGTTTGGCAGTTCTTC,CASSHIGSVWQFF
many,TRBD1,TRBJ2-2,TRBV7-2,TGTGCCAGCAGCTTTTTCCGGGACAGGGACACCGGGGAGCTGTTTTTT,CASSFFRDRDTGELFF
.,.,TRBJ1-1,TRBV7-8,TGTGCCAGCAGCTTAGTTGGGGGGGCGAACACTGAAGCTTTCTTT,CASSLVGGANTEAFF
.,TRBD2,TRBJ2-5,TRBV7-8,TGTGCCAGCAGCCCGGGCAGGCTAGCGGGGGAAGAGACCCAGTACTTC,CASSPGRLAGEETQYF
.,.,TRBJ1-5,TRBV11-2,TGTGCCAGCAGCTTATCGGGACATGAGAATCAGCCCCAGCATTTT,CASSLSGHENQPQHF
once,TRBD2,TRBJ2-5,TRBV13,TGTGCCAGCAGCTTACGGACTAGCGGGGGCAGGAGGGAGACCCAGTACTTC,CASSLRTSGGRRETQYF
.,.,TRBJ1-2,TRBV6-1,TGTGCCAGCAGTGAAGCGCAAGGGGCTTATGGCTACACCTTC,CASSEAQGAYGYTF
.,TRBD1,TRBJ1-6,TRBV6-5,TGTGCCAGCACACCGGGACAGTTGAATTCACCCCTCCACTTT,CASTPGQLNSPLHF
.,.,TRBJ2-7,TRBV4-1,TGCGCCAGCAGCCAGGCCGGGGGGACATCCTCCTACGAGCAGTACTTC,CASSQAGGTSSYEQYF
.,TRBD1,TRBJ1-1,TRBV5-4,TGTGCCAGCAGCTTGGGCAGGGGGTTCCCTGAAGCTTTCTTT,CASSLGRGFPEAFF
once,.,TRBJ2-5,TRBV2,TGTGCCAGCAGCAGGGGCGAGTTGGAGACCCAGTACTTC,CASSRGELETQYF
.,TRBD1,TRBJ2-1,TRBV10-3,TGTGCCATCGGCGACAGGGGCATCTCGGGCAATGAGCAGTTCTTC,CAIGDRGISGNEQFF
.,.,TRBJ1-1,TRBV30,TGTGCCTGGAGACCGCGGGGTTTGAACACTGAAGCTTTCTTT,CAWRPRGLNTEAFF
.,.,TRBJ1-4,TRBV9,TGTGCCAGCAGCCCCTCCAATACAGTGGGTGAAAAACTGTTTTTT,CASSPSNTVGEKLFF
.,.,TRBJ1-1,TRBV6-6,TGTGCCAGCAGTTTTGGGGAGTCTCGGGGCACTGAAGCTTTCTTT,CASSFGESRGTEAFF
.,.,TRBJ2-2,TRBV5-6,TGTGCCAGCAGCGCCGGGACTCCTTCCGGAAAGCTGTTTTTT,CASSAGTPSGKLFF
few,TRBD1,TRBJ2-1,TRBV7-6,TGTGCCAGCAGCTTAGAAACCGACGGGACAGGATACAATGAGCAGTTCTTC,CASSLETDGTGYNEQFF
.,TRBD2,TRBJ2-2,TRBV6-2/TRBV6-3,TGTGCCAGCAGTTATACTAGCGGGAGTGCCGGGGAGCTGTTTTTT,CASSYTSGSAGELFF
.,TRBD1,TRBJ1-5,TRBV5-6,TGTGCCAGCAGCTGGGGACAGGGCAATAATCAGCCCCAGCATTTT,CASSWGQGNNQPQHF
.,.,TRBJ1-5,TRBV12-5,TGTGCTAGTGGTTTCGGACATCCCGAGGAGCCCCAGCATTTT,CASGFGHPEEPQHF
once,.,TRBJ1-1,TRBV5-1,TGCGCCAGCAGCTTGTCCCAGGGCCGGAACACTGAAGCTTTCTTT,CASSLSQGRNTEAFF
once,TRBD2,TRBJ2-1,TRBV11-3,TGTGCCAGCAGCGCCCGGACTAGCAATGAGCAGTTCTTC,CASSARTSNEQFF